Listed below are T cell receptor beta chains from one sample, sequenced in a study of technical replicates of blood from several donors. Sequencing was performed with immunoSEQ multiplex PCR; in TCRdb, only in-frame clones are kept and a portion is missing. Here the sample spans 100,000 or so clones, roughly 95% being singletons. The sample comprised T cells isolated from PBMCs. The receptors were sampled from a human donor in good health. Each CDR3 is given with its conserved first and last residue. Each record gives: V gene, J gene, CDR3 protein.

v_gene: TRBV7-2; j_gene: TRBJ2-2; CDR3aa: CASEPPVPRSRVGELFF
v_gene: TRBV5-6; j_gene: TRBJ1-1; CDR3aa: CASSLTGSEAFF
v_gene: TRBV7-6; j_gene: TRBJ2-4; CDR3aa: CASSPGMGGGIYIQYF
v_gene: TRBV7-9; j_gene: TRBJ2-3; CDR3aa: CASSLAPGQASTDTQYF
v_gene: TRBV6-5; j_gene: TRBJ1-2; CDR3aa: CASSMDRSYGYTF
v_gene: TRBV28; j_gene: TRBJ2-7; CDR3aa: CASRSDSYEQYF
v_gene: TRBV4-1; j_gene: TRBJ2-1; CDR3aa: CASSQERISSSSYNEQFF
v_gene: TRBV5-4; j_gene: TRBJ1-3; CDR3aa: CASSLQDSSGNTIYF
v_gene: TRBV5-1; j_gene: TRBJ2-7; CDR3aa: CASSHGQVLSYEQYF
v_gene: TRBV4-2; j_gene: TRBJ1-3; CDR3aa: CASSRDRSGNTIYF
v_gene: TRBV6-1; j_gene: TRBJ2-2; CDR3aa: CASRDAGNTGELFF
v_gene: TRBV19; j_gene: TRBJ1-5; CDR3aa: CASTDTSRGGNQPQHF
v_gene: TRBV25-1; j_gene: TRBJ2-7; CDR3aa: CASSFLYEQYF
v_gene: TRBV11-1; j_gene: TRBJ2-1; CDR3aa: CASSLADAPGLVTYNEQFF
v_gene: TRBV6-6; j_gene: TRBJ2-5; CDR3aa: CASSYSADEETQYF
v_gene: TRBV11-2; j_gene: TRBJ1-2; CDR3aa: CASESDSNYGYTF
v_gene: TRBV4-1; j_gene: TRBJ2-1; CDR3aa: CASSQLGTGDGYNEQFF
v_gene: TRBV28; j_gene: TRBJ1-1; CDR3aa: CASSPHKNTEAFF
v_gene: TRBV5-1; j_gene: TRBJ2-7; CDR3aa: CASSLGGAGVPYEQYF
v_gene: TRBV28; j_gene: TRBJ1-1; CDR3aa: CASISRLYTEAFF
v_gene: TRBV5-6; j_gene: TRBJ2-7; CDR3aa: CATGLAASYEQYF
v_gene: TRBV29-1; j_gene: TRBJ2-5; CDR3aa: CSVETSGETQYF
v_gene: TRBV29-1; j_gene: TRBJ1-1; CDR3aa: CSVDTGGPNTEAFF
v_gene: TRBV7-9; j_gene: TRBJ1-4; CDR3aa: CASSWGTGGGGFNEKLFF
v_gene: TRBV6-5; j_gene: TRBJ1-2; CDR3aa: CASSYSRAAANYGYTF
v_gene: TRBV28; j_gene: TRBJ1-2; CDR3aa: CASSSEGQGGGWGYTF
v_gene: TRBV21-1; j_gene: TRBJ1-5; CDR3aa: CASRADRLLSNQPQHF
v_gene: TRBV4-2; j_gene: TRBJ1-5; CDR3aa: CASSQDVLAVGPQHF
v_gene: TRBV10-1; j_gene: TRBJ2-7; CDR3aa: CASSVGQGVYEQYF
v_gene: TRBV2; j_gene: TRBJ1-5; CDR3aa: CASRGTGEAQPQHF